The entry below gives a single TCR beta chain sequence along with its context. Original analysis: The authors estimated nucleated cell counts from reference gene primer amplification. Measured with immunoSEQ multiplex PCR; TCRdb has only the in-frame clones, and not every one. D and trimming were read from the DNA, whereas the V and J calls and clone size are those reported in that table. Of about 230,000 clones in the sample, just over 85% were seen once. This sample is part of a study of blood T cell repertoires in COVID-19. At the level of the study: The United States, Italy and Spain supplied acute and convalescent COVID-19 samples. Nucleic acid was either cDNA or gDNA, and it came from T cells, B-cell-depleted T cells, or PBMCs.

The clonotype comes from a man in his forties or fifties with COVID-19, enrolled during active disease. The sequencing sample was made of peripheral blood.

The DNA of the CDR3 is TGTGCCAGCAGCCGGGACTCCTACGAGCAGTACTTC. It codes for CASSRDSYEQYF. V is TRBV5-4 and J is TRBJ2-7; D is possibly TRBD2 (5 bases). There are 12 residues in the CDR3. Germline values: CDR1 SGHNT, CDR2 YYREEE (reference sequence). The V and J ends lost 4 bases and 0 bases respectively, with 5 bases between them.